This T cell receptor beta chain stems from a study of shared clonotypes between healthy human individuals. Libraries were prepared by immunoSEQ multiplex PCR; TCRdb keeps only in-frame clonotypes and omits some of them. In the table there are about half a million clones, roughly 80% of which are singletons. Deletions cut 5 bases from V and 4 bases from J, with 29 bases between. The CDR3 runs to 19 residues. Germline V gene data show CDR1 as SGHVS and CDR2 as FQNEAQ. The sample comprised PBMCs. The receptor was isolated from a woman between 40 and 55 years old in good health. Some clones in this sample may be carry-over from other donors' samples. The chain recombines TRBV7-8 with TRBJ1-2; maybe TRBD1 (5 bases). The CDR3 nucleotides read TGTGCCAGCAGCCAGGCCCCTGGAGACAGCGCGGGCTGGCTCTATGGCTACACCTTC. Amino acids: CASSQAPGDSAGWLYGYTF.